The 29 T cell receptor beta chains listed next were all sequenced from one sample in a study of T cells after posttransplantation cyclophosphamide. Sequencing used immunoSEQ multiplex PCR; TCRdb keeps in-frame clones, though not all of them. The sample shows several thousand clones, 80% to 85% of them seen only once. Busulfan-fludarabine conditioning, marrow transplant, and cyclophosphamide on days +3 and +4 were administered. This sample comprised PBMCs, obtained after an allogeneic stem cell transplant with post-transplant cyclophosphamide. The receptors stem from a female patient aged 50 to 60 who received an allogeneic stem cell transplant from a related donor, was CMV-positive, and had no GVHD. Certain T cells may be donor cells from the graft.

The rearrangement joins TRBV11-2 to TRBJ1-6, with 9 bases identical to TRBD1. Germline V gene lookup returns CDR1 SGHAT and CDR2 FQNNGV. This CDR3 region has 15 residues. The junction had 8 bases not matched to a gene; V was cut back by 5 bases and J by 9 bases. The CDR3 region is CASSTAGTGFSPLHF. In DNA form, the CDR3 reads TGTGCCAGCAGCACGGCCGGGACAGGGTTTTCACCCCTCCACTTT.

This sequence joins TRBV11-3 and TRBJ2-1; D call uncertain. Trimming pared 9 bases from V and 7 bases from J, leaving 19 bases between. The germline gives CDR1 SGHNT, CDR2 YENEEA. The CDR3 spans 14 residues. CDR3 residues: CASSRQRSPNEQFF. CDR3 nucleotides: TGTGCCAGTTCTCGGCAGCGTAGTCCGAATGAGCAGTTCTTC. Complete variable domain (other parts from reference TRBV11-3 and TRBJ2-1): EAGVVQSPRYKIIEKKQPVAFWCNPISGHNTLYWYLQNLGQGPELLIRYENEEAVDDSQLPKDRFSAERLKGVDSTLKIQPAELGDSAVYLCASSRQRSPNEQFFGPGTRLTVL.

The chain joins TRBV27 to TRBJ2-1; D is uncertain. CDR3 length: 12 residues. Trimming shortened V by 4 bases and J by 5 bases, and 6 bases separated the two germline ends. CDR1 and CDR2 from the germline V gene are MNHEY and SMNVEV (reference sequence). CDR3 sequence: CASSSYNNEQFF. DNA of the CDR3: TGTGCCAGCAGTTCGTACAACAATGAGCAGTTCTTC.

This clone was seen a handful of times. The genes are TRBV19 and TRBJ1-3, with 10 nucleotides matching TRBD1. The junction had 4 bases not matched to a gene; V was cut back by 4 bases and J by 1 base. CDR3 size: 16 residues. Germline values: CDR1 LNHDA, CDR2 SQIVND (reference sequence). Here the CDR3 DNA reads TGTGCCAGTAGTAGCACGGGACAGGGGTCTGGAAACACCATATATTTT. This gives the protein CASSSTGQGSGNTIYF.

This clone was seen a handful of times. The J gene is TRBJ2-1, the V gene TRBV7-2; 7 bases match TRBD2. V lost 4 bases and J lost 10; bases outside the gene matches: 25. The germline CDR1 and CDR2 sequences are SGHTA and FQGNSA. There are 19 residues in the CDR3. The CDR3 is CASSSELHSPGLNRYEQFF. CDR3 DNA: TGTGCCAGCAGCTCCGAACTACATTCACCGGGACTAAATCGGTACGAGCAGTTCTTC.

This chain uses TRBV6-1 with TRBJ1-1, with D perhaps matching TRBD1 (6 bases). The germline CDR1 and CDR2 sequences are MNHNS and SASEGT. Trimming removed 10 bases at V and 6 bases at J, with 15 bases between. The CDR3 consists of 12 residues. The CDR3 reads CATTQGNPEAFF. The DNA for the CDR3 is TGTGCCACCACACAGGGAAACCCTGAAGCTTTCTTT.

Relative to its sample, this clone is large. The chain employs TRBV19 and TRBJ2-1; 12 bases align to TRBD2. Germline values: CDR1 LNHDA, CDR2 SQIVND (reference sequence). V lost 5 bases to trimming and J lost 7 bases; unmatched junction nucleotides: 12. The CDR3 is 17 residues long. The CDR3, as DNA: TGTGCCAGTAGTCCCTACCGACTAGCGGGAGCAAGAAATGAGCAGTTCTTC. This encodes CASSPYRLAGARNEQFF.

The V gene is TRBV7-8, the J gene TRBJ2-7; D uncertain. Germline-derived CDR1 and CDR2 are SGHVS and FQNEAQ. The ends were cut back, 1 base at V and 6 bases at J, with 10 bases in the middle. The CDR3 runs to 13 residues. The CDR3 region is CASSLGVGTEQYF. The CDR3 region has the DNA TGTGCCAGCAGCTTAGGAGTGGGCACCGAGCAGTACTTC.

This chain joins TRBV5-1 and TRBJ2-1, with 12 nucleotides matching TRBD2. From germline, CDR1 is SGHRS and CDR2 YFSETQ. The V and J ends lost 4 bases and 4 bases, in that order; junction bases with no gene match: 12. The CDR3 totals 18 residues. The CDR3 coding sequence is TGCGCCAGCAGCCCCGAGGCCCTAGCGGGGGGGCGTTACAATGAGCAGTTCTTC. It encodes CASSPEALAGGRYNEQFF.

In nucleotides, the CDR3 is TGTGCCAGCACCAGACGGGACAGGGGTCACGAGCAGTACTTC. The encoded protein is CASTRRDRGHEQYF. This rearrangement joins TRBV2 to TRBJ2-7; TRBD1 agrees at 10 bases. Germline CDR1 and CDR2: SNHLY and FYNNEI. V shed 7 bases and J 5 bases; nucleotides not matched to a gene: 8. This CDR3 contains 14 residues.

V usage is TRBV18 and J usage is TRBJ1-1, with 7 bases that match TRBD1. V gave up 0 bases and J gave up 7 bases; unmatched junction bases: 8. The CDR3 length is 15 residues. Germline CDR1 is KGHSH and CDR2 is LQKENI. Here the CDR3 DNA reads TGTGCCAGCTCACCACCGGCAGGGGGAACTGGTGAAGCTTTCTTT. This sequence encodes CASSPPAGGTGEAFF. The full variable domain, its missing parts supplied by reference TRBV18 and TRBJ1-1, is NAGVMQNPRHLVRRRGQEARLRCSPMKGHSHVYWYRQLPEEGLKFMVYLQKENIIDESGMPKERFSAEFPKEGPSILRIQQVVRGDSAAYFCASSPPAGGTGEAFFGQGTRLTVV.

V usage is TRBV6-5 and J usage is TRBJ2-3; tentatively, D is TRBD1 (6 bases). The germline V gene encodes CDR1 MNHEY and CDR2 SVGAGI. The CDR3 length is 13 residues. Trimming removed 6 bases at V and 4 bases at J, with 11 bases between. The CDR3 DNA reads as TGTGCCAGCAGGGCAACAGGGCCAGATACGCAGTATTTT. The encoded protein is CASRATGPDTQYF.

The J gene is TRBJ2-7, the V gene TRBV5-1, with TRBD1 identical over 8 bases. This CDR3 has 15 residues. Germline V gene lookup returns CDR1 SGHRS and CDR2 YFSETQ. The V segment lost 1 base and the J segment 3 bases; nucleotides outside the gene matches: 6. CDR3 bases: TGCGCCAGCAGCTTGTCGGCAGGGGGCGACTACGAGCAGTACTTC. Its protein is CASSLSAGGDYEQYF.

This chain links TRBV7-6 with TRBJ2-7; the match to TRBD2 covers 13 bases. Germline lookup yields CDR1 SGHVS and CDR2 FNYEAQ. J gave up 4 bases and V 5 bases, and 2 bases lay outside the gene matches. This CDR3 is 14 amino acids long. The CDR3 is CASSPTSGRYEQYF. The DNA for the CDR3 is TGTGCCAGCAGCCCGACTAGCGGGAGGTACGAGCAGTACTTC.

This rearrangement joins TRBV7-6 to TRBJ2-5, with no clear D. CDR1 SGHVS and CDR2 FNYEAQ come from the germline V gene. The CDR3 is 15 amino acids. Deletions cut 5 bases from V and 2 bases from J, with 15 bases between. The CDR3 region is CASSPEIAIQETQYF. The CDR3 DNA is TGTGCCAGCAGCCCGGAGATAGCCATTCAAGAGACCCAGTACTTC. Combining the CDR3 with reference TRBV7-6 and TRBJ2-5 gives the whole variable domain GAGVSQSPRYKVTKRGQDVALRCDPISGHVSLYWYRQALGQGPEFLTYFNYEAQQDKSGLPNDRFSAERPEGSISTLTIQRTEQRDSAMYRCASSPEIAIQETQYFGPGTRLLVL.

This rearrangement joins TRBV4-1 to TRBJ1-5; tentative D call: TRBD1 (5 bases). Looked up from germline, CDR1 is MGHRA and CDR2 is YSYEKL. The CDR3 spans 15 residues. Deletions cut 1 base from V and 2 bases from J, with 9 bases between. The CDR3: CASSQGGIGNQPQHF. For the CDR3, the DNA is TGCGCCAGCAGCCAAGGGGGCATTGGCAATCAGCCCCAGCATTTT.

The chain recombines TRBV6-5 with TRBJ1-2; 8 nucleotides line up with TRBD1. Germline loops: CDR1 MNHEY, CDR2 SVGAGI. The CDR3 has 16 amino acids. V shed 1 base and J 5 bases; nucleotides not matched to a gene: 9. The CDR3 here is CASSYFGQGRGYGYTF. As DNA, the CDR3 is TGTGCCAGCAGTTACTTCGGACAGGGACGGGGGTATGGCTACACCTTC.

The chain joins TRBV18 to TRBJ2-1, with 10 nucleotides matching TRBD2. CDR1 KGHSH and CDR2 LQKENI come from the germline V gene. The CDR3 runs 14 residues. The V segment lost 5 bases and the J segment 4 bases; nucleotides outside the gene matches: 2. CDR3 sequence (DNA): TGTGCCAGCTCAGGACTAGCGGTTTACAATGAGCAGTTCTTC. Its translation is CASSGLAVYNEQFF.

The chain is built from TRBV7-8 and TRBJ1-1; 9 bases map to TRBD1. Germline V gene sequence: CDR1 SGHVS, CDR2 FQNEAQ. The V and J ends lost 5 bases and 0 bases, in that order; junction bases with no gene match: 7. This CDR3 is built from 16 residues. DNA of the CDR3: TGTGCCAGCAGCCCAGGACAGGGGTGGGTGAACACTGAAGCTTTCTTT. Protein: CASSPGQGWVNTEAFF.

The gene calls are TRBV19 and TRBJ2-2, with 9 positions matching TRBD1. CDR3 length: 13 residues. Per the germline V gene, CDR1 is LNHDA and CDR2 is SQIVND (reference sequence). Trimming at V came to 8 bases and at J to 6 bases, leaving 4 bases not matched to a gene. The CDR3 reads CASGTGFPGELFF. For the CDR3, the DNA is TGTGCCAGTGGGACAGGGTTCCCCGGGGAGCTGTTTTTT.

V and J are TRBV19 and TRBJ2-3; D remains unclear. Between the trimmed V and J ends, which lost 2 bases and 4 bases, there was a span of 7 bases. CDR1 is LNHDA, CDR2 SQIVND, per germline (reference sequence). The CDR3 extends over 13 amino acids. The CDR3 region has the DNA TGTGCCAGTAGTATAATCACTCCAGATACGCAGTATTTT. It codes for CASSIITPDTQYF.

V is TRBV10-1 and J is TRBJ2-1; the match to TRBD2 covers 8 bases. Germline-derived CDR1 and CDR2 are WNHNN and SYGVQD (reference sequence). This CDR3 has 16 amino acids. J lost 5 bases, V lost 0 bases, and 6 bases had no gene match. CDR3 nucleotides: TGCGCCAGCAGTGAGTCGTGGACTAGCTCGGACAATGAGCAGTTCTTC. It is translated as CASSESWTSSDNEQFF.

The chain has TRBV5-1 and TRBJ2-5; tentatively, D is TRBD2 (6 bases). Near its end, the DNA agrees better with TRBJ2-7, so the J call may be wrong. The CDR3 runs to 15 residues. Germline V gives CDR1 SGHRS, CDR2 YFSETQ. CDR3 loop: CASSPGDFRSYEQYF. CDR3 nucleotides: TGCGCCAGCAGCCCTGGGGACTTTCGATCCTACGAGCAGTACTTC.

This chain connects TRBV7-9 to TRBJ2-7, with 12 bases aligning to TRBD1. CDR3 length: 17 residues. V shed 5 bases, J shed 0 bases, and the junction held 8 bases outside the gene matches. Per the germline V gene, CDR1 is SEHNR and CDR2 is FQNEAQ (reference sequence). The CDR3 nucleotides are TGTGCCAGCAGCCCCCCGGGACAGGGGGCAAACTCCTACGAGCAGTACTTC. It codes for CASSPPGQGANSYEQYF.

Concerning this clone itself: A read error may produce the germline difference seen at one junction end. V usage is TRBV6-5 and J usage is TRBJ1-2, with 8 bases that match TRBD1. Germline CDR1 and CDR2: MNHEY and SVGAGI. This CDR3 is built from 13 residues. The CDR3 protein is CASSYPGQGKAIF. CDR3 nucleotides: TGTGCCAGCAGTTACCCTGGACAGGGCAAAGCGATATTC.

The chain links TRBV7-3 to TRBJ2-2; a possible D gene is TRBD1 (6 bases). Germline V gene lookup returns CDR1 SGHTA and CDR2 FQGTGA. The CDR3 spans 15 residues. V lost 1 base and J 7 bases, leaving 13 bases between the germline ends. The CDR3: CASSLRSGEHGELFF. The CDR3 coding sequence is TGTGCCAGCAGCTTAAGATCAGGGGAGCACGGGGAGCTGTTTTTT.

This clone was seen just once. The rearrangement joins TRBV28 to TRBJ2-5; TRBD2 agrees at 9 bases. The V gene's germline CDR1 is MDHEN and CDR2 SYDVKM. This CDR3 spans 14 amino acids. Unmatched junction bases numbered 2, after V lost 5 bases and J lost 1 base. The DNA for the CDR3 is TGTGCCAGCAGTGCGACTAGCGGCCAAGAGACCCAGTACTTC. Translating it yields CASSATSGQETQYF.

The V gene is TRBV2, the J gene TRBJ1-2; D gene uncertain. Trimming took 3 bases from V and 8 from J, leaving 13 bases between them. Germline-derived CDR1 and CDR2 are SNHLY and FYNNEI. This CDR3 is 13 amino acids long. Written as DNA, the CDR3 is TGTGCCAGCAGTGAGGGCTTTGATCGCGGCTACACCTTC. Translation gives CASSEGFDRGYTF.

The rearrangement joins TRBV5-6 to TRBJ2-1; 9 bases fit TRBD1. The trim removed 4 bases at V and 3 bases at J, leaving 2 bases unmatched. The CDR3 spans 14 residues. The germline CDR1 and CDR2 sequences are SGHDT and YYEEEE. This chain's CDR3 is CASSGDRDYNEQFF. The CDR3 DNA is TGTGCCAGCAGCGGGGACAGGGACTACAATGAGCAGTTCTTC.